The 20 T cell receptor beta chains in this list originate from one sample, sequenced in a study of T-cell memory formation after mild COVID-19. TCRdb processed the 5' RACE reads anew with MiXCR; each CDR3 protein has one entry. This sample yields approximately 210,000 distinct CDR3 sequences, of which 8% to 11% are seen a single time; less than 4% belongs to the top ten. The sample comprised PBMCs or a T cell subset sorted from them (not recorded which). The receptors shown here come from a man aged 18 to 35 who had mild COVID-19 (a few samples of this study predate the infection). Cell type and time point are not known.

This clonotype showed up just once. V usage is TRBV7-6 and J usage is TRBJ1-2, with 8 bases that match TRBD1. This CDR3 is built from 15 residues. CDR1 and CDR2 from the germline V gene are SGHVS and FNYEAQ. J was trimmed by 4 bases and V by 1 base; bases with no gene match: 5. The CDR3 coding sequence is TGTGCCAGCAGCTTAGACGGGACAGGCCCCTATGGCTACACCTTC. Translation gives CASSLDGTGPYGYTF. Drawing the rest from reference TRBV7-6 and TRBJ1-2, the complete variable domain is GAGVSQSPRYKVTKRGQDVALRCDPISGHVSLYWYRQALGQGPEFLTYFNYEAQQDKSGLPNDRFSAERPEGSISTLTIQRTEQRDSAMYRCASSLDGTGPYGYTFGSGTRLTVV.

The rearrangement links TRBV5-1 to TRBJ2-3, with a tentative D call TRBD2 (6 bases). CDR3 length: 13 residues. The V and J ends lost 4 bases and 4 bases respectively, with 10 bases between them. Germline CDR1 reads SGHRS; CDR2 reads YFSETQ. The CDR3 nucleotides are TGCGCCAGCAGCCCCTTAGCGGCAGATACGCAGTATTTT. This sequence encodes CASSPLAADTQYF.

This clonotype has a handful of counts. The V gene is TRBV30, the J gene TRBJ2-3; no definite D call. The CDR3 spans 11 residues. Trimming pared 2 bases from V and 6 bases from J, leaving 6 bases between. Germline CDR1 is GTSNPN and CDR2 is SVGIG (reference sequence). In nucleotides, the CDR3 is TGTGCCTGGAGTCGGGCCGATACGCAGTATTTT. It codes for CAWSRADTQYF.

This clonotype has just a few counts. The rearrangement joins TRBV28 to TRBJ2-3; weak D call: TRBD1 (6 bases). Trimming cost V 8 bases and J 1 base, with 19 bases left between them. This CDR3 spans 16 amino acids. CDR1 and CDR2 from the germline V gene are MDHEN and SYDVKM. The CDR3 DNA sequence: TGTGCCAGCGGTGGGCCACAGGGAAGTCGCACAGATACGCAGTATTTT. Its protein product is CASGGPQGSRTDTQYF.

This clonotype was observed at least ten times. V gene TRBV20-1 combines with J gene TRBJ2-6, with TRBD1 as a possible D gene (5 bases). CDR1 is DFQATT and CDR2 is SNEGSKA in the germline V gene (reference sequence). With 3 bases removed from V and 2 bases from J, the gap between germline ends came to 8 bases. The CDR3 is made up of 14 amino acids. CDR3 coding DNA: TGCAGTGCTAGGTTAGGGGCTGGGGCCAACGTCCTGACTTTC. This encodes CSARLGAGANVLTF.

This clonotype was found many times. The chain links TRBV11-2 to TRBJ1-2, with 8 nucleotides matching TRBD1. V lost 5 bases to trimming and J lost 4 bases; unmatched junction nucleotides: 15. Per germline, CDR1 SGHAT and CDR2 FQNNGV. The CDR3 contains 17 residues. CDR3 protein: CASSRQGGQGAGYGYTF. CDR3 coding DNA: TGTGCCAGCAGCCGCCAGGGGGGTCAGGGGGCTGGCTATGGCTACACCTTC. The full variable domain, with the rest looked up from reference TRBV11-2 and TRBJ1-2, is EAGVAQSPRYKIIEKRQSVAFWCNPISGHATLYWYQQILGQGPKLLIQFQNNGVVDDSQLPKDRFSAERLKGVDSTLKIQPAKLEDSAVYLCASSRQGGQGAGYGYTFGSGTRLTVV.

This rearrangement joins TRBV5-1 to TRBJ1-6; tentatively, D is TRBD1 (6 bases). The CDR3 length is 15 residues. V lost 0 bases and J 7 bases, leaving 11 bases between the germline ends. Germline lookup yields CDR1 SGHRS and CDR2 YFSETQ. Written as DNA, the CDR3 is TGCGCCAGCAGCTTGGTCGGGACACTCAATTCACCCCTCCACTTT. Its protein product is CASSLVGTLNSPLHF.

The chain recombines TRBV4-2 with TRBJ2-1, with D possibly called TRBD1 or TRBD2 (6 bases each). The CDR3 covers 15 residues. Germline V gene sequence: CDR1 LGHNA, CDR2 YNFKEQ. V lost 0 bases to trimming and J lost 9 bases, with 15 bases between them. As DNA, the CDR3 is TGTGCCAGCAGCCAAGAGGGGGGCCACTATGCTGAGCAGTTCTTC. It is translated as CASSQEGGHYAEQFF.

The V and J genes are TRBV3-1 and TRBJ2-2, with 10 bases matching TRBD2. The trim removed 4 bases at V and 7 bases at J, leaving 12 bases unmatched. Germline CDR1 LGHDT, CDR2 YNNKEL (reference sequence). This CDR3 is 17 amino acids long. The DNA of the CDR3 is TGTGCCAGCAGCCGACGGGGGAGCGGGGGGGTCGACGGGGAGCTGTTTTTT. Protein sequence: CASSRRGSGGVDGELFF.

CDR3 nucleotides: TGTGCCAGCAGGGGGACTAGCGCCAACACCGGGGAGCTGTTTTTT. As protein: CASRGTSANTGELFF. The V and J genes are TRBV12-3 or TRBV12-4 and TRBJ2-2, with TRBD2 matching 10 bases. The CDR3 is 15 residues long. The V and J ends lost 6 bases and 2 bases, in that order; junction bases with no gene match: 3.

This chain uses TRBV12-3 or TRBV12-4 with TRBJ1-6, with D uncertain. Trimming removed 5 bases from V and 9 bases from J, with 14 bases in between. The CDR3 loop spans 14 amino acids. CDR3 in amino acids: CASSPGLRGSPLHF. In DNA form, the CDR3 reads TGTGCCAGCAGTCCCGGGCTCCGGGGTTCACCCCTCCACTTT.

The rearrangement uses TRBV7-9 and TRBJ1-3, with D possibly matching TRBD1 (5 bases). With 1 base removed from V and 3 bases from J, the gap between germline ends came to 7 bases. In germline, CDR1 is SEHNR, CDR2 FQNEAQ (reference sequence). The CDR3 runs 14 residues. CDR3 coding DNA: TGTGCCAGCAGCTTAGAAGGGGATGGAAACACCATATATTTT. Translated, it gives CASSLEGDGNTIYF.

This clonotype occurred a few times. V is TRBV10-3 and J is TRBJ2-3; D is tentatively TRBD1 or TRBD2 (6 bases each). Germline V gives CDR1 ENHRY, CDR2 SYGVKD. V lost 2 bases and J 5 bases, leaving 11 bases between the germline ends. This CDR3 has 14 residues. CDR3 DNA sequence: TGTGCCATCAGTGAGGAGGGGGGTCGAGATACGCAGTATTTT. It encodes CAISEEGGRDTQYF.

The table lists this clonotype with a few counts. The rearrangement uses TRBV11-2 and TRBJ2-1; possible D gene TRBD2, 5 bases. CDR3 size: 12 residues. Trimming pared 6 bases from V and 7 bases from J, leaving 10 bases between. The germline V gene has CDR1 SGHAT and CDR2 FQNNGV. CDR3 DNA: TGTGCCAGCAGTCGGCCGGGAAATGAGCAGTTCTTC. Its translation is CASSRPGNEQFF.

This clonotype was counted only a few times. V usage is TRBV11-2 and J usage is TRBJ2-3; D might be TRBD2 (6 bases). CDR1 SGHAT and CDR2 FQNNGV come from the germline V gene. Deletions cut 3 bases from V and 0 bases from J, with 13 bases between. The CDR3 has 16 residues. As DNA, the CDR3 is TGTGCCAGCAGCTTGGTGGGGGGATCTAGCACAGATACGCAGTATTTT. This codes for CASSLVGGSSTDTQYF.

This clonotype was picked up many times. The chain links TRBV10-3 to TRBJ2-7; TRBD1 is a possible D gene (6 bases). This CDR3 contains 12 residues. Germline-derived CDR1 and CDR2 are ENHRY and SYGVKD. The V end was cut by 5 bases, the J end by 2 bases, with 7 bases between. The CDR3 DNA sequence: TGTGCCATCAGTCAGGGGACCTACGAGCAGTACTTC. Translation: CAISQGTYEQYF.

This clonotype was detected a few times. The gene calls are TRBV7-9 and TRBJ1-6; 8 nucleotides agree with TRBD1. V lost 5 bases, J lost 11 bases, and 5 bases stayed unmatched. Germline lookup yields CDR1 SEHNR and CDR2 FQNEAQ (reference sequence). The CDR3 is 13 amino acids. CDR3 sequence reads: CASSPDRGTPLHF. The DNA of the CDR3 is TGTGCCAGCAGCCCTGACAGGGGAACACCCCTCCACTTT.

This clonotype has more than one count but fewer than ten. The rearrangement links TRBV15 to TRBJ1-3, with D hard to call. The germline V gene has CDR1 LNHNV and CDR2 YYDKDF (reference sequence). Trimming pared 5 bases from V and 0 bases from J, leaving 8 bases between. The CDR3 has 14 amino acids. The CDR3 coding sequence is TGTGCCACCAGCTCCAGAAACTCTGGAAACACCATATATTTT. This encodes CATSSRNSGNTIYF. The whole variable domain, remainder taken from reference TRBV15 and TRBJ1-3, is DAMVIQNPRYQVTQFGKPVTLSCSQTLNHNVMYWYQQKSSQAPKLLFHYYDKDFNNEADTPDNFQSRRPNTSFCFLDIRSPGLGDTAMYLCATSSRNSGNTIYFGEGSWLTVV.

This clonotype was counted at least ten times. This chain links TRBV20-1 with TRBJ2-1; TRBD1 aligns across 11 bases. CDR3 length equals 15 residues. The V gene's germline CDR1 is DFQATT and CDR2 SNEGSKA (reference sequence). J was trimmed by 6 bases and V by 4 bases; bases with no gene match: 8. The CDR3 DNA follows: TGCAGTGCTACAACCGGGACAGGGGGTTCCAATGAGCAGTTCTTC. Its protein product is CSATTGTGGSNEQFF.

This chain links TRBV29-1 with TRBJ2-5, with D unresolved. This CDR3 is 10 amino acids long. Germline V gene sequence: CDR1 SQVTM, CDR2 ANQGSEA. The V gene lost 7 bases and the J gene lost 5 bases, with 8 bases spanning the gap. The CDR3 coding sequence is TGCAGCGCCCGGTCGGAGACCCAGTACTTC. It encodes CSARSETQYF.